One and the same sample provided the 24 T cell receptor beta chains below, sequenced in a study of blood T cell repertoires in COVID-19. Clones were sequenced by immunoSEQ multiplex PCR, and TCRdb holds only the in-frame ones, with some missing. The sample carries approximately 270,000 clones, approximately 83% recorded once. Sequenced material: peripheral blood. The receptor set was obtained from a woman aged 70-85 years with acute or convalescent COVID-19.

The chain employs TRBV19 and TRBJ2-1, with D hard to call. The CDR3 spans 14 residues. Looked up from germline, CDR1 is LNHDA and CDR2 is SQIVND (reference sequence). V gave up 6 bases and J gave up 4 bases, with 13 bases separating them. CDR3: CASRGATGYNEQFF. The DNA for the CDR3 is TGTGCCAGTAGAGGAGCGACCGGGTACAATGAGCAGTTCTTC.

The rearrangement links TRBV11-2 to TRBJ1-6; the match to TRBD1 covers 7 bases. The CDR3 loop spans 16 amino acids. Trimming took 1 base from V and 7 from J; bases not matched to a gene: 7. Germline CDR1 and CDR2: SGHAT and FQNNGV. The CDR3 bases are TGTGCCAGCAGCTTAGGATCCGGGACAGCCAATTCACCCCTCCACTTT. Its protein product is CASSLGSGTANSPLHF.

V usage is TRBV7-6 and J usage is TRBJ1-6; D call uncertain. Per germline, CDR1 SGHVS and CDR2 FNYEAQ. Trimming took off 1 base at V and 5 bases at J, with 9 bases between the two ends. CDR3 size: 15 residues. The CDR3 sequence is CASSLEAGHNSPLHF. CDR3 sequence (DNA): TGTGCCAGCAGCTTAGAGGCGGGTCATAATTCACCCCTCCACTTT.

The rearrangement links TRBV19 to TRBJ1-1, with 9 bases lining up with TRBD1. V lost 4 bases, J lost 10 bases, and 10 bases stayed unmatched. Germline CDR1 LNHDA, CDR2 SQIVND (reference sequence). The CDR3 runs to 14 residues. The CDR3 reads CASSKVGTGRRAFF. CDR3 nucleotides: TGTGCCAGTAGTAAAGTGGGGACAGGGAGAAGAGCTTTCTTT.

The rearrangement uses TRBV29-1 and TRBJ2-3; TRBD2 is a possible D gene (6 bases). Deletions cut 4 bases from V and 1 base from J, with 18 bases between. Looked up from germline, CDR1 is SQVTM and CDR2 is ANQGSEA. The CDR3 is 16 residues long. The CDR3 sequence: CSVVGGGGGGTDTQYF. The CDR3 DNA follows: TGCAGCGTTGTCGGTGGGGGAGGAGGGGGCACAGATACGCAGTATTTT.

This sequence joins TRBV21-1 and TRBJ1-1; TRBD1 was called by the table and not checked on the DNA. TRBV21-1 corresponds to a pseudogene. CDR3 length: 15 residues. The CDR3 sequence is CASSKGTGVNTEAFF. In nucleotides, the CDR3 is TGTGCCAGCAGCAAAGGGACAGGGGTAAACACTGAAGCTTTCTTT.

J is TRBJ1-2 and V is TRBV24-1, with TRBD1 identical over 8 bases. CDR3 length: 15 residues. CDR1 and CDR2 (germline): KGHDR, SFDVKD. Trimming removed 3 bases from V and 4 bases from J; junction bases left unmatched: 6. This CDR3 is CATSDTSTGGYGYTF. The CDR3 nucleotides read TGTGCCACCAGTGATACGTCAACAGGGGGCTATGGCTACACCTTC.

The chain carries TRBV28 and TRBJ1-5; the D gene is possibly TRBD1 (6 bases). Germline V CDR1 and CDR2: MDHEN, SYDVKM. The CDR3 runs to 13 residues. With 7 bases removed from V and 7 bases from J, the gap between germline ends came to 14 bases. The CDR3 here is CASKIGQQQPQHF. The CDR3 nucleotides are TGTGCCAGCAAAATTGGACAGCAACAGCCCCAGCATTTT.

The chain combines TRBV9 with TRBJ2-2; 9 bases agree with TRBD1. This CDR3 spans 15 amino acids. Germline CDR1 SGDLS, CDR2 YYNGEE. V lost 6 bases and J lost 3; bases outside the gene matches: 6. The CDR3 DNA is TGTGCCAGCACCCCGACAGGGGGTCACACCGGGGAGCTGTTTTTT. This encodes CASTPTGGHTGELFF.

The CDR3: CASSQDRDTEAFF. The CDR3 coding sequence is TGCGCCAGCAGTCAGGACAGGGACACTGAAGCTTTCTTT. This sequence joins TRBV5-1 and TRBJ1-1, with 8 nucleotides matching TRBD1. CDR3 length: 13 residues. Germline V gene lookup returns CDR1 SGHRS and CDR2 YFSETQ. Losses at the gene ends were 5 bases for V and 3 bases for J; bases not matched to a gene: 3.

This chain connects TRBV4-1 to TRBJ2-3; D not resolved. Germline CDR1 MGHRA, CDR2 YSYEKL. V was trimmed by 1 base and J by 0 bases, leaving 8 bases between them. There are 15 residues in the CDR3. CDR3 nucleotides: TGCGCCAGCAGCCAAGCCCCAGTAAGCACAGATACGCAGTATTTT. Protein product: CASSQAPVSTDTQYF.

The sample holds a few counts of this clone. The V and J genes are TRBV14 and TRBJ2-7; a possible D gene is TRBD1 (5 bases). Deletions cut 2 bases from V and 9 bases from J, with 14 bases between. Germline lookup yields CDR1 SGHDN and CDR2 FVKESK. The CDR3 totals 13 residues. The DNA for the CDR3 is TGTGCCAGCAGCCAACAGGGATATCTCGGGCAGTACTTC. Translating it yields CASSQQGYLGQYF. Using reference TRBV14 and TRBJ2-7 for the parts outside the CDR3, the full variable domain is EAGVTQFPSHSVIEKGQTVTLRCDPISGHDNLYWYRRVMGKEIKFLLHFVKESKQDESGMPNNRFLAERTGGTYSTLKVQPAELEDSGVYFCASSQQGYLGQYFGPGTRLTVT.

The rearrangement links TRBV7-9 to TRBJ1-1; possible D gene TRBD1, 6 bases. This CDR3 is built from 13 residues. The V gene's germline CDR1 is SEHNR and CDR2 FQNEAQ (reference sequence). Trimming shortened V by 5 bases and J by 8 bases, and 15 bases separated the two germline ends. CDR3 in DNA: TGTGCCAGCAGCCCCCGCACAGGGACCGAAGCTTTCTTT. It encodes CASSPRTGTEAFF.

This clone was recorded only once. CDR3 sequence (DNA): TGCGCCAGCAGCCATCAGGGGATGGGAAACATTCAGTACTTC. Amino acid sequence: CASSHQGMGNIQYF. The V gene is TRBV4-1, the J gene TRBJ2-4; D is perhaps TRBD1 (6 bases). V lost 3 bases and J lost 6, with 12 bases in between. Germline V gene lookup returns CDR1 MGHRA and CDR2 YSYEKL. The CDR3 loop spans 14 amino acids.

The table lists this clone with a few counts. The chain couples TRBV3-1 (or the pseudogene TRBV3-2) to TRBJ1-4; no clear D. The CDR3 loop spans 16 amino acids. Germline V CDR1 and CDR2: LGHDT, YNNKEL (reference sequence). The V and J ends lost 4 bases and 5 bases respectively, with 17 bases between them. The DNA of the CDR3 is TGTGCCAGCAGCCGGCCGACGGAGACTAGGAATGAAAAACTGTTTTTT. Its protein product is CASSRPTETRNEKLFF.

V and J are TRBV19 and TRBJ2-1; 8 bases line up with TRBD1. Looked up from germline, CDR1 is LNHDA and CDR2 is SQIVND (reference sequence). The CDR3 extends over 15 amino acids. Trimming removed 1 base from V and 9 bases from J; junction bases left unmatched: 8. CDR3 coding DNA: TGTGCCAGTAGTATAGGACAGGGGATCTCAAGTGAGCAGTTCTTC. Its protein product is CASSIGQGISSEQFF.

DNA of the CDR3: TGTGCCAGCAGTTACGGTAGCGGGGGGGCCGATGAGCAGTTCTTC. Residues: CASSYGSGGADEQFF. This chain uses TRBV6-5 with TRBJ2-1; 11 nucleotides agree with TRBD2. The germline CDR1 and CDR2 sequences are MNHEY and SVGAGI. V lost 2 bases and J lost 8; bases outside the gene matches: 5. The CDR3 contains 15 residues.

Note on this clone: Other DNA sequences in this sample translate to the same CDR3. This chain joins TRBV18 and TRBJ1-2; a possible D gene is TRBD1 (5 bases). V shed 6 bases and J shed 1 base, with 9 bases lying between them. The CDR3 length is 13 residues. Germline CDR1 and CDR2: KGHSH and LQKENI. The CDR3 DNA follows: TGTGCCAGCTCGACAGATCTTAACTATGGCTACACCTTC. It translates to CASSTDLNYGYTF.

This clone was seen a few times. The chain recombines TRBV27 with TRBJ1-2, with a weak D call TRBD1 (6 bases). The ends were cut back, 5 bases at V and 2 bases at J, with 12 bases in the middle. The CDR3 contains 14 residues. Germline loops: CDR1 MNHEY, CDR2 SMNVEV (reference sequence). CDR3 amino acids: CASSAIQGNYGYTF. Written as DNA, the CDR3 is TGTGCCAGCAGTGCAATCCAGGGGAACTATGGCTACACCTTC.

This chain uses TRBV14 with TRBJ2-4, with TRBD1 identical over 9 bases. V lost 0 bases, J lost 8 bases, and 5 bases stayed unmatched. Per the germline V gene, CDR1 is SGHDN and CDR2 is FVKESK. The CDR3 is 15 amino acids. The CDR3 reads CASSQEGTGFHIQYF. DNA for the CDR3: TGTGCCAGCAGCCAAGAGGGGACAGGGTTTCACATTCAGTACTTC.

This clone was recorded only once. J is TRBJ2-3 and V is TRBV12-3 or TRBV12-4, with D tentatively TRBD1 (6 bases). The length of the CDR3 is 11 residues. Between the trimmed V and J ends, which lost 5 bases and 11 bases, there was a span of 11 bases. The CDR3 coding sequence is TGTGCCAGCAGTCTTAGGGGGATGCAGTATTTT. It specifies CASSLRGMQYF.

The rearrangement uses TRBV3-1 (or the pseudogene TRBV3-2) and TRBJ2-3; 8 nucleotides align to TRBD2. Losses at the gene ends were 4 bases for V and 8 bases for J; bases not matched to a gene: 14. Germline V lookup: CDR1 LGHDT, CDR2 YNNKEL (reference sequence). CDR3 length equals 16 residues. CDR3 DNA: TGTGCCAGCAGCCTTTTGAGGCGGGGGGAGCGGGGTACGCAGTATTTT. The encoded protein is CASSLLRRGERGTQYF.

This clone was observed many times. This chain uses TRBV14 with TRBJ2-2; a possible D gene is TRBD1 (6 bases). This CDR3 contains 17 residues. The V gene lost 5 bases and the J gene lost 4 bases, with 20 bases spanning the gap. Germline CDR1 is SGHDN and CDR2 is FVKESK. The CDR3 protein is CASSYKRKGHGTGELFF. The CDR3 DNA is TGTGCCAGCAGCTACAAAAGGAAGGGACATGGCACCGGGGAGCTGTTTTTT.

V and J are TRBV7-8 and TRBJ1-2; D perhaps matches TRBD1 (5 bases). The CDR3 sequence is 15 residues long. V lost 3 bases to trimming and J lost 4 bases, with 15 bases between them. Germline CDR1 is SGHVS and CDR2 is FQNEAQ. The CDR3 spells CASSFTWGVGYGYTF. CDR3 sequence (DNA): TGTGCCAGCAGCTTTACTTGGGGGGTGGGCTATGGCTACACCTTC.